The rows below give T cell receptor beta chains drawn from one sample of a study of T-cell reconstitution after alpha-beta-depleted transplantation in children. TCRdb fed the PCR reads into MiXCR, producing one record per CDR3 protein. The sample has fewer than 700,000 distinct CDR3 sequences, approximately 12% seen once; the top ten hold 2% to 2.5%. Sequencing was performed on PBMCs, mostly from graft donor cells, taken 360 days after TCRalphabeta/CD19-depleted stem cell transplant. These receptor sequences come from a male patient aged 10 to 17 who had a stem cell transplant for acute myeloid leukemia, so the T cells may come from the graft donor. Each CDR3 is given with its conserved first and last residue. Each record gives: V gene, D gene, CDR3 length, J gene, clone size, CDR3 protein, CDR3 DNA. The D gene is left open where the match is weak. Size is stated for part of the rows, as once, few or many counts, or as a class when the clone is expanded.

>TRBV24-1|.|13|TRBJ1-2|few
CATSGPGLDGYTF
TGTGCCACCAGTGGGCCAGGTCTGGATGGCTACACCTTC
>TRBV29-1|.|15|TRBJ2-1|many
CSVPHLIEVYNEQFF
TGCAGCGTTCCCCACCTAATAGAAGTGTACAATGAGCAGTTCTTC
>TRBV4-3|.|17|TRBJ2-1|.
CASSQNVRGGAYNEQFF
TGCGCCAGCAGCCAAAATGTCAGGGGTGGCGCCTACAATGAGCAGTTCTTC
>TRBV7-9|TRBD2|15|TRBJ2-1|few
CASSLALAGGYEQFF
TGTGCCAGCAGCTTAGCGCTAGCGGGAGGGTATGAGCAGTTCTTC
>TRBV14|TRBD2|16|TRBJ2-3|.
CASSQATASGKDTQYF
TGTGCCAGCAGCCAAGCGACGGCTAGCGGGAAAGATACGCAGTATTTT
>TRBV12-3/TRBV12-4|.|13|TRBJ2-5|.
CASSLAHQETQYF
TGTGCCAGCAGTTTAGCACATCAAGAGACCCAGTACTTC
>TRBV10-3|.|12|TRBJ2-4|few
CAIWEGVGIQYF
TGTGCCATCTGGGAGGGGGTAGGCATTCAGTACTTC
>TRBV20-1|TRBD2|17|TRBJ2-5|few
CSATLAGGVLGEETQYF
TGCAGTGCTACTTTAGCGGGAGGGGTTTTAGGGGAAGAGACCCAGTACTTC
>TRBV5-1|.|15|TRBJ1-5|.
CASSQDGDRNQPQHF
TGCGCCAGCAGCCAGGACGGGGATCGTAATCAGCCCCAGCATTTT
>TRBV27|.|16|TRBJ2-1|many
CASSLLGQSSYNEQFF
TGTGCCAGCAGTTTATTGGGGCAGAGCTCCTACAATGAGCAGTTCTTC
>TRBV30|.|14|TRBJ2-7|.
CAWSVIGLGVEQYF
TGTGCCTGGAGTGTAATTGGATTAGGGGTCGAGCAGTACTTC
>TRBV27|TRBD1|16|TRBJ1-6|few
CASSPFGQAPNSPLHF
TGTGCCAGCAGTCCGTTCGGACAGGCCCCTAATTCACCCCTCCACTTT
>TRBV10-3|.|15|TRBJ2-5|.
CAISRSGAAQETQYF
TGTGCCATCAGTAGATCAGGGGCCGCTCAAGAGACCCAGTACTTC
>TRBV20-1|TRBD1|13|TRBJ1-2|.
CSARGGGGDGYTF
TGCAGTGCTAGAGGGGGAGGGGGCGATGGCTACACCTTC
>TRBV7-8|.|18|TRBJ2-2|.
CASSLRYPGQGATGELFF
TGTGCCAGCAGCTTAAGGTACCCGGGGCAGGGTGCCACCGGGGAGCTGTTTTTT
>TRBV6-5|.|13|TRBJ2-1|.
CASSYFRGSEQFF
TGTGCCAGCAGTTACTTTAGGGGGTCTGAGCAGTTCTTC
>TRBV5-1|TRBD2|14|TRBJ2-3|.
CASSPVLAGDTQYF
TGCGCCAGCAGCCCGGTACTAGCGGGAGATACGCAGTATTTT
>TRBV6-5|TRBD1|16|TRBJ2-1|many
CASRAAGTGTWNEQFF
TGTGCCAGCAGAGCCGCCGGGACAGGGACATGGAATGAGCAGTTCTTC
>TRBV20-1|TRBD2|15|TRBJ2-3|.
CSGWTASGRGDTQYF
TGCAGTGGTTGGACGGCTAGCGGGAGAGGTGATACGCAGTATTTT
>TRBV29-1|.|15|TRBJ1-1|few
CSVVLTGGRGTEAFF
TGCAGCGTTGTCCTTACCGGGGGGCGAGGGACTGAAGCTTTCTTT
>TRBV5-1|TRBD2|17|TRBJ2-7|few
CASSTRLAGSSSYEQYF
TGCGCCAGCAGCACAAGACTAGCGGGATCGAGCTCCTACGAGCAGTACTTC
>TRBV30|.|14|TRBJ1-2|.
CAWSEEVSNYGYTF
TGTGCCTGGAGTGAAGAGGTCAGCAACTATGGCTACACCTTC
>TRBV7-9|.|15|TRBJ2-4|few
CASSLDGTFGNIQYF
TGTGCCAGCAGCTTGGACGGCACGTTCGGAAACATTCAGTACTTC
>TRBV7-6|.|13|TRBJ2-1|.
CASSRRFDNEQFF
TGTGCCAGCAGCCGTCGTTTCGACAATGAGCAGTTCTTC
>TRBV7-2|TRBD1|14|TRBJ1-4|many
CASSLGRGREKLFF
TGTGCCAGCAGCTTAGGCAGGGGGCGTGAAAAACTGTTTTTT
>TRBV24-1|.|16|TRBJ2-2|.
CATSEPGPVNTGELFF
TGTGCCACCAGTGAGCCCGGGCCGGTAAACACCGGGGAGCTGTTTTTT
>TRBV20-1|TRBD2|14|TRBJ2-3|many
CSATLGLAGDTQYF
TGCAGTGCCACCCTCGGACTAGCGGGAGATACGCAGTATTTT
>TRBV20-1|TRBD2|18|TRBJ2-2|.
CSATRTGGLLLNTGELFF
TGCAGTGCTACCCGGACGGGGGGGCTCCTCCTCAACACCGGGGAGCTGTTTTTT
>TRBV15|TRBD1|17|TRBJ1-5|few
CATSRDPGGPSNQPQHF
TGTGCCACCAGCAGGGATCCAGGGGGCCCTAGCAATCAGCCCCAGCATTTT
>TRBV7-8|.|12|TRBJ2-1|many
CASSPDSDEQFF
TGTGCCAGCAGCCCGGACAGCGATGAGCAGTTCTTC
>TRBV29-1|TRBD1|13|TRBJ1-1|few
CSVTDRGGTEAFF
TGCAGCGTGACGGACAGGGGGGGAACTGAAGCTTTCTTT
>TRBV12-3/TRBV12-4|.|14|TRBJ2-4|many
CASSLEGEANIQYF
TGTGCCAGCAGTTTAGAAGGGGAGGCAAACATTCAGTACTTC
>TRBV6-5|TRBD1|17|TRBJ1-1|.
CASSYERGQGGATEAFF
TGTGCCAGCAGTTACGAACGCGGACAGGGCGGCGCCACTGAAGCTTTCTTT
>TRBV7-9|.|16|TRBJ2-3|.
CASRSLGQGGPDTQYF
TGTGCCAGCAGATCCCTGGGGCAGGGCGGTCCTGATACGCAGTATTTT